The 14 T cell receptor beta chains given below trace back to one sample, sequenced in a study of shared clonotypes between healthy human individuals. Assay: immunoSEQ multiplex PCR; the TCRdb copy retains only in-frame clones and omits some. This sample yields over 850,000 clones, of which 75% to 80% are seen a single time; approximately 0.5% belongs to the top ten. The sample was memory CD4+ T cells from PBMCs. Noted subset: CD45RA-negative fraction. The receptors derive from a man between 18 and 35 years old in good health. Some clones in this sample may be carry-over from other donors' samples.

This clone was counted only a few times. The chain employs TRBV5-4 and TRBJ2-1; either TRBD1 or TRBD2 may fit D (6 bases each). This CDR3 is 15 amino acids long. The V gene lost 1 base and the J gene lost 9 bases, with 17 bases spanning the gap. Germline V CDR1 and CDR2: SGHNT, YYREEE (reference sequence). CDR3 residues: CASSLRGTLGGEQFF. CDR3 DNA: TGTGCCAGCAGCTTGAGAGGGACTTTAGGGGGTGAGCAGTTCTTC.

This clone was observed a few times. The chain employs TRBV4-1 and TRBJ2-1, with D possibly TRBD2 on 6 matching bases. Germline-derived CDR1 and CDR2 are MGHRA and YSYEKL. Trimming cost V 6 bases and J 7 bases, with 19 bases left between them. The CDR3 totals 15 residues. CDR3 residues: CASSLGGRLQNEQFF. The CDR3 nucleotides read TGCGCCAGCAGTCTGGGGGGTCGCCTCCAAAATGAGCAGTTCTTC.

The chain carries TRBV5-1 and TRBJ2-3, with D possibly TRBD2 on 5 matching bases. V was cut by 0 bases and J by 5 bases, with 7 bases left in between. This CDR3 has 13 amino acids. Germline V gene data show CDR1 as SGHRS and CDR2 as YFSETQ. The DNA of the CDR3 is TGCGCCAGCAGCTTGGAGGACTTAGATACGCAGTATTTT. It yields the protein CASSLEDLDTQYF.

The rearrangement joins TRBV28 to TRBJ1-2; a possible D gene is TRBD1 (5 bases). The V gene lost 5 bases and the J gene lost 2 bases, with 30 bases spanning the gap. The germline V gene has CDR1 MDHEN and CDR2 SYDVKM. CDR3 length: 20 amino acids. The CDR3 nucleotides read TGTGCCAGCAGTGTGACCCCCGGGGCCCTTTCTGCTATTAAGAACTATGGCTACACCTTC. The encoded protein is CASSVTPGALSAIKNYGYTF.

The V call is TRBV7-2, the J call TRBJ2-1; TRBD2 agrees at 12 bases. After removal of 5 bases from V and 1 base from J, the junction contained 6 bases not matched to a gene. The CDR3 spans 17 residues. The germline gives CDR1 SGHTA, CDR2 FQGNSA. In DNA form, the CDR3 reads TGTGCCAGCAGCCCCCGACTAGCGGGAGTATCCTACAATGAGCAGTTCTTC. Translating gives CASSPRLAGVSYNEQFF.

The sample holds a few counts of this clone. J is TRBJ2-4 and V is TRBV2; 10 bases align to TRBD1. Germline V gene lookup returns CDR1 SNHLY and CDR2 FYNNEI. The CDR3 has 17 residues. Trimming removed 6 bases from V and 0 bases from J; junction bases left unmatched: 8. The CDR3 sequence: CASRPGQGIIAKNIQYF. The CDR3 DNA sequence: TGTGCCAGCAGGCCGGGACAGGGGATAATAGCCAAAAACATTCAGTACTTC.

CDR3 protein: CASSLGGTASGELFF. The CDR3 DNA is TGTGCCAGCAGCTTAGGAGGGACGGCCTCCGGGGAGCTGTTTTTT. The chain joins TRBV11-3 to TRBJ2-2; either TRBD1 or TRBD2 may fit D (5 bases each). V was trimmed by 1 base and J by 6 bases, leaving 12 bases between them. CDR1 and CDR2 (germline): SGHNT, YENEEA. The CDR3 length is 15 residues. The full variable domain, with the rest looked up from reference TRBV11-3 and TRBJ2-2, is EAGVVQSPRYKIIEKKQPVAFWCNPISGHNTLYWYLQNLGQGPELLIRYENEEAVDDSQLPKDRFSAERLKGVDSTLKIQPAELGDSAVYLCASSLGGTASGELFFGEGSRLTVL.

The rearrangement links TRBV5-1 to TRBJ2-3; the D gene is possibly TRBD2 (5 bases). The V gene lost 1 base and the J gene lost 0 bases, with 9 bases spanning the gap. Germline loops: CDR1 SGHRS, CDR2 YFSETQ. CDR3 size: 15 residues. CDR3 residues: CASSLHSGSTDTQYF. The CDR3 DNA sequence: TGCGCCAGCAGCTTGCACAGCGGCAGCACAGATACGCAGTATTTT.

A remark on this clone: The sample carries other DNA sequences with the same CDR3. This chain uses TRBV18 with TRBJ2-7, with 9 bases matching TRBD1. The V segment lost 2 bases and the J segment 2 bases; nucleotides outside the gene matches: 1. CDR1 and CDR2 from the germline V gene are KGHSH and LQKENI. The length of the CDR3 is 14 residues. This chain's CDR3 is CASSPGTGTYEQYF. The CDR3 bases are TGTGCCAGCTCACCAGGGACAGGGACCTACGAGCAGTACTTC.

In its sample, this clone was seen once. V and J are TRBV29-1 and TRBJ2-3, with 8 bases matching TRBD1. Unmatched junction bases numbered 10, after V lost 4 bases and J lost 1 base. This CDR3 has 16 amino acids. Germline-derived CDR1 and CDR2 are SQVTM and ANQGSEA. Written as DNA, the CDR3 is TGCAGCGTTGGATACGGGGCAGGGGGCGGCACAGATACGCAGTATTTT. Protein: CSVGYGAGGGTDTQYF.

The V and J genes are TRBV9 and TRBJ2-1, with 8 nucleotides matching TRBD2. The germline V gene has CDR1 SGDLS and CDR2 YYNGEE. V lost 0 bases to trimming and J lost 4 bases; unmatched junction nucleotides: 6. The CDR3 is 16 amino acids. This CDR3 is CASSVALAGRYNEQFF. For the CDR3, the DNA is TGTGCCAGCAGCGTAGCATTAGCGGGGCGATACAATGAGCAGTTCTTC.

This chain uses TRBV11-2 with TRBJ1-4; D may be TRBD1 (6 bases). The V and J ends lost 1 base and 4 bases respectively, with 13 bases between them. Germline-derived CDR1 and CDR2 are SGHAT and FQNNGV. The CDR3 covers 16 residues. CDR3 sequence reads: CASSLGTDWINEKLFF. In nucleotides, the CDR3 is TGTGCCAGCAGCTTAGGGACAGATTGGATTAATGAAAAACTGTTTTTT.

The J gene is TRBJ1-5, the V gene TRBV6-6; TRBD1 might be the D (5 bases). The CDR3 totals 14 residues. Germline V CDR1 and CDR2: MNHNY, SVGAGI (reference sequence). Trimming took off 9 bases at V and 1 base at J, with 13 bases between the two ends. The CDR3, as DNA: TGTGCCAGTGGGGACCGTGGGAGCAATCAGCCCCAGCATTTT. Amino acid sequence: CASGDRGSNQPQHF.

The rearrangement uses TRBV28 and TRBJ2-2; 10 bases agree with TRBD1. The CDR3 has 18 residues. V was clipped by 4 bases and J by 2 bases; unmatched bases: 10. Germline V gives CDR1 MDHEN, CDR2 SYDVKM. DNA of the CDR3: TGTGCCAGCAGTTCCAACCCGGGACAGGGGTTTAACACCGGGGAGCTGTTTTTT. Protein: CASSSNPGQGFNTGELFF.